This T cell receptor beta chain was documented in a study of response to subunit inactivated influenza vaccine. Study-level findings and limits: Authors suggested that a seasonal influenza vaccination recruits few new T cells each time.

The table lists this clonotype with many counts. What it binds is not known. Using its own MiXCR run on the RT-PCR reads, TCRdb lists one record per CDR3 protein. Found here are some 640,000 distinct CDR3 sequences, approximately 13% of them singletons; the top ten hold 5.5% to 7%. Germline CDR1 is SGHRS and CDR2 is YFSETQ. The V end was cut by 0 bases, the J end by 8 bases, with 9 bases between. The CDR3 has 13 residues. This TCR came from a man aged 45-65 years who received an inactivated influenza vaccine. The sample here was PBMCs from blood, taken less than 15 days before vaccination. The chain links TRBV5-1 to TRBJ1-3; no clear D. The CDR3 loop is CASSLVGGDTIYF. The CDR3, as DNA: TGCGCCAGCAGCTTGGTTGGCGGAGACACCATATATTTT.